What follows is one T cell receptor (beta chain) and its context. Trimming took 5 bases from V and 8 from J; bases not matched to a gene: 3. The CDR3 runs 11 residues. Using immunoSEQ multiplex PCR, the repertoire was profiled, and TCRdb retains in-frame clones only, with some absent. The sample comprises about 120,000 clones, about 86% of which are singletons, and 9% to 14% rests with the top ten. The source of the sample is a study of control samples from healthy donors and cancer patients. The receptor comes from a man between 25 and 39 years old in good health. The sequenced sample consisted of blood. This chain connects TRBV12-3 or TRBV12-4 to TRBJ2-7; 7 positions agree with TRBD1. The CDR3 loop reads CASSEGQKQYV. The CDR3 DNA reads TGTGCCAGCAGTGAGGGACAGAAGCAGTACGTC.